These 23 T cell receptor beta chains originate from one sample sequenced in a study of blood T cell repertoires in COVID-19. Sequencing used immunoSEQ multiplex PCR; TCRdb keeps in-frame clones, though not all of them. The sample has fewer than 350,000 clones; approximately 80% are singletons. The source material was peripheral blood. All receptors come from a woman aged 55-70 years with active or convalescent COVID-19.

This clone was seen a handful of times. The genes are TRBV28 and TRBJ1-5; TRBD1 is a possible D gene (5 bases). Germline V CDR1 and CDR2: MDHEN, SYDVKM. V was pared by 2 bases and J by 5 bases, with 19 bases between. This CDR3 is built from 17 residues. CDR3 region: CASSLVQGLIFDQPQHF. The CDR3 DNA reads TGTGCCAGCAGTTTAGTGCAGGGTTTGATCTTCGATCAGCCCCAGCATTTT. The whole variable domain, filled in from reference TRBV28 and TRBJ1-5, reads DVKVTQSSRYLVKRTGEKVFLECVQDMDHENMFWYRQDPGLGLRLIYFSYDVKMKEKGDIPEGYSVSREKKERFSLILESASTNQTSMYLCASSLVQGLIFDQPQHFGDGTRLSIL.

This clone was seen once. The chain employs TRBV7-2 and TRBJ2-5; D is undetermined. Germline-derived CDR1 and CDR2 are SGHTA and FQGNSA. V lost 6 bases, J lost 5 bases, and 22 bases lay in between. The CDR3 is made up of 16 amino acids. The DNA for the CDR3 is TGTGCCAGCAGATTAAATCGAGACTCGAACATGGAGACCCAGTACTTC. It codes for CASRLNRDSNMETQYF. Filled out from reference TRBV7-2 and TRBJ2-5, the complete variable domain reads GAGVSQSPSNKVTEKGKDVELRCDPISGHTALYWYRQSLGQGLEFLIYFQGNSAPDKSGLPSDRFSAERTGGSVSTLTIQRTQQEDSAVYLCASRLNRDSNMETQYFGPGTRLLVL.

The chain is built from TRBV5-6 and TRBJ2-7; D is possibly TRBD2 (6 bases). V was shortened by 2 bases and J by 4 bases, with 16 bases between the two germline ends. CDR3 length: 15 amino acids. Germline values: CDR1 SGHDT, CDR2 YYEEEE. The CDR3 coding sequence is TGTGCCAGCAGCTTAGAACGGGACTGGACTTACGAGCAGTACTTC. Amino acid sequence: CASSLERDWTYEQYF.

V and J are TRBV10-1 and TRBJ2-1; D may be TRBD1 (6 bases). Germline V gene data show CDR1 as WNHNN and CDR2 as SYGVQD (reference sequence). The V end was cut by 0 bases, the J end by 8 bases, with 20 bases between. The CDR3 covers 17 residues. CDR3 protein: CASSESFRGPRVDEQFF. CDR3 DNA sequence: TGCGCCAGCAGTGAGTCTTTCAGGGGCCCCCGGGTAGATGAGCAGTTCTTC.

This clone was seen a single time. CDR3 nucleotide sequence: TGTGCCAGCAGCGTAGGGCCAGACTCCTACGAGCAGTACTTC. Protein product: CASSVGPDSYEQYF. The chain links TRBV9 to TRBJ2-7; D gene unclear. CDR1 and CDR2 from the germline V gene are SGDLS and YYNGEE. The CDR3 runs 14 residues. Trimming took 0 bases from V and 0 from J, leaving 7 bases between them.

The table lists this clone with a count of one. V gene TRBV6-4 combines with J gene TRBJ1-4, with a tentative D call TRBD1 (6 bases). The CDR3 is 12 amino acids. Trimming pared 10 bases from V and 5 bases from J, leaving 11 bases between. The germline V gene has CDR1 MRHNA and CDR2 SNTAGT. The CDR3 region is CATGQCNEKLFF. Written as DNA, the CDR3 is TGTGCCACAGGACAGTGCAATGAAAAACTGTTTTTT.

The chain has TRBV28 and TRBJ1-2; no firm D call. The CDR3 has 13 residues. CDR1 and CDR2 (germline): MDHEN, SYDVKM. Trimming shortened V by 5 bases and J by 8 bases, and 15 bases separated the two germline ends. CDR3 in DNA: TGTGCCAGCAGTCCCTCTCCTTTGGGCGGCTACACCTTC. Protein: CASSPSPLGGYTF.

This clone was counted many times. V gene TRBV6-5 combines with J gene TRBJ1-1; D is perhaps TRBD1 (5 bases). This CDR3 has 13 residues. Germline V gene sequence: CDR1 MNHEY, CDR2 SVGAGI. V shed 7 bases and J shed 0 bases, with 9 bases lying between them. Written as DNA, the CDR3 is TGTGCCAGCATGGACATTATGAACACTGAAGCTTTCTTT. Protein: CASMDIMNTEAFF.

The chain carries TRBV5-4 and TRBJ1-2; D might be TRBD1 (6 bases). Germline CDR1 SGHNT, CDR2 YYREEE (reference sequence). Trimming took 4 bases from V and 12 from J, leaving 22 bases between them. There are 14 residues in the CDR3. The CDR3 bases are TGTGCCAGCAGCCCCTCATATTCGGACAGCAACAACACCTTC. Its translation: CASSPSYSDSNNTF.

The V call is TRBV27, the J call TRBJ2-1; no firm D call. CDR1 is MNHEY, CDR2 SMNVEV, per germline (reference sequence). Trimming took 8 bases from V and 1 from J, leaving 9 bases between them. This CDR3 region has 13 residues. In DNA, the CDR3 is TGTGCCAGCTCCCCCGGGTCCTACAATGAGCAGTTCTTC. As protein: CASSPGSYNEQFF.

This clone was seen only once. The chain employs TRBV27 and TRBJ1-1, with TRBD1 matching 8 bases. The V and J ends lost 1 base and 5 bases, in that order; junction bases with no gene match: 9. The germline gives CDR1 MNHEY, CDR2 SMNVEV (reference sequence). CDR3 length: 16 amino acids. Written as DNA, the CDR3 is TGTGCCAGCAGTTTATTCGGGAGAACAGGGGGTACTGAAGCTTTCTTT. Translating it yields CASSLFGRTGGTEAFF.

This CDR3 is CASSSGQYYGYTF. DNA of the CDR3: TGTGCCAGCAGTTCAGGACAGTACTATGGCTACACCTTC. V is TRBV12-3 or TRBV12-4 and J is TRBJ1-2; D possibly corresponds to TRBD1 (6 bases). V was pared by 4 bases and J by 3 bases, with 9 bases between. This CDR3 comprises 13 residues.

Concerning this clone: With a much larger clone just one base away, this may be a read error. Different DNA sequences within this sample yield the same CDR3. The rearrangement links TRBV9 to TRBJ1-1; D ambiguous. The ends were cut back, 0 bases at V and 1 base at J, with 4 bases in the middle. Germline CDR1 SGDLS, CDR2 YYNGEE. This CDR3 is built from 13 residues. The CDR3 nucleotides are TGTGCCAGCAGCGTAGGAGCGAACACTGAAGCTTTCTTT. It encodes CASSVGANTEAFF.

This chain links TRBV9 with TRBJ1-3; weak D call: TRBD1 (5 bases). V was shortened by 0 bases and J by 0 bases, with 19 bases between the two germline ends. The CDR3 length is 19 residues. Per germline, CDR1 SGDLS and CDR2 YYNGEE. CDR3 DNA: TGTGCCAGCAGCGTAGGATCTCCGACAGTCTCCTCCTCTGGAAACACCATATATTTT. Its translation: CASSVGSPTVSSSGNTIYF.

The CDR3 DNA sequence: TGTGCCAGCAGTGCGGCCTATAATTCACCCCTCCACTTT. Its translation is CASSAAYNSPLHF. V usage is TRBV2 and J usage is TRBJ1-6; D not certain. The CDR3 loop spans 13 amino acids. V was clipped by 4 bases and J by 2 bases, with 3 bases between them. The V gene's germline CDR1 is SNHLY and CDR2 FYNNEI.

V usage is TRBV6-1 and J usage is TRBJ1-5, with 10 positions matching TRBD1. The length of the CDR3 is 19 residues. V lost 4 bases, J lost 0 bases, and 12 bases stayed unmatched. Germline assignment: CDR1 MNHNS and CDR2 SASEGT. This chain's CDR3 is CASSVHGTGVVYSNQPQHF. The CDR3 coding sequence is TGTGCCAGCAGTGTTCACGGGACAGGGGTCGTTTATAGCAATCAGCCCCAGCATTTT.

The chain links TRBV19 to TRBJ1-5; the D gene is possibly TRBD1 (6 bases). The CDR3 totals 15 residues. The germline gives CDR1 LNHDA, CDR2 SQIVND (reference sequence). V gave up 5 bases and J gave up 0 bases, with 11 bases separating them. CDR3 DNA: TGTGCCAGTAGTGTTGACAGGAATAGCAATCAGCCCCAGCATTTT. This encodes CASSVDRNSNQPQHF.

V and J are TRBV21-1 and TRBJ2-1; the table's TRBD2 call for D was not verified on the DNA. TRBV21-1 is recorded as a pseudogene. The CDR3 runs 15 residues. CDR3 residues: CASSGSGSPYNEQFF. The DNA of the CDR3 is TGTGCCAGCAGTGGTAGCGGGAGCCCCTACAATGAGCAGTTCTTC.

This clone turned up a few times. V and J are TRBV7-2 and TRBJ2-3; D is perhaps TRBD2 (6 bases). Germline CDR1 SGHTA, CDR2 FQGNSA. The CDR3 length is 16 residues. V was shortened by 6 bases and J by 4 bases, with 20 bases between the two germline ends. CDR3 sequence (DNA): TGTGCCAGCAGTCATCGACTAGATCCAAAGCCAGATACGCAGTATTTT. It yields the protein CASSHRLDPKPDTQYF.

The chain uses TRBV12-5 and TRBJ1-5, with a possible D match to TRBD1 (5 bases). The V end lost 2 bases, the J end lost 4 bases, and 12 bases lay between the germline ends. The germline gives CDR1 LGHNT, CDR2 FRNRAP. The CDR3 contains 15 residues. CDR3 sequence: CASGLQTVLNQPQHF. As DNA, the CDR3 is TGTGCTAGTGGTTTGCAGACAGTCCTTAATCAGCCCCAGCATTTT.

V gene TRBV18 combines with J gene TRBJ2-7, with 7 bases that match TRBD1. Germline V gene sequence: CDR1 KGHSH, CDR2 LQKENI. This CDR3 is built from 15 residues. The ends lost 4 bases at V and 2 bases at J; junction bases unmatched: 8. CDR3 residues: CASSRELTGTYEQYF. DNA for the CDR3: TGTGCCAGCTCACGCGAATTGACAGGGACCTACGAGCAGTACTTC. The variable domain in full, with the rest retrieved from reference TRBV18 and TRBJ2-7, is NAGVMQNPRHLVRRRGQEARLRCSPMKGHSHVYWYRQLPEEGLKFMVYLQKENIIDESGMPKERFSAEFPKEGPSILRIQQVVRGDSAAYFCASSRELTGTYEQYFGPGTRLTVT.

The chain employs TRBV28 and TRBJ2-3, with 11 bases aligning to TRBD2. This CDR3 has 15 residues. J lost 6 bases, V lost 4 bases, and 6 bases had no gene match. Germline values: CDR1 MDHEN, CDR2 SYDVKM. The CDR3 DNA reads as TGTGCCAGCAGTTCTAGCGGGGGGTGGAGGGATACGCAGTATTTT. Translated: CASSSSGGWRDTQYF.

This clone appeared once. This rearrangement joins TRBV19 to TRBJ2-2; 8 bases fit TRBD2. The CDR3 sequence is 16 residues long. Germline V lookup: CDR1 LNHDA, CDR2 SQIVND (reference sequence). V was pared by 5 bases and J by 4 bases, with 9 bases of the junction left unmatched. The CDR3 coding sequence is TGTGCCAGTAGTGACCACGGGGGGGCGGGCACCGGGGAGCTGTTTTTT. Protein product: CASSDHGGAGTGELFF.